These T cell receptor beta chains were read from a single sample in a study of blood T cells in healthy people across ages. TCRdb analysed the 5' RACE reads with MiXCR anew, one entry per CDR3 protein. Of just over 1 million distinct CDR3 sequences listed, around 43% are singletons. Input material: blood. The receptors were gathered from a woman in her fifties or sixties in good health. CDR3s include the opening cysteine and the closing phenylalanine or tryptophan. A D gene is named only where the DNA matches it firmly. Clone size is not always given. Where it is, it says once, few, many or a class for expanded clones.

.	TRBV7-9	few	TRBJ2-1	TGTGCCAGCAGCTTAGAGGACTCGGGGAACAATGAGCAGTTCTTC	CASSLEDSGNNEQFF
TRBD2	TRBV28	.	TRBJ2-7	TGTGCCAGCAGTCCCCAGCGGGAGTTTTCCTACGAGCAGTACTTC	CASSPQREFSYEQYF
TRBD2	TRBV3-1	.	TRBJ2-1	TGTGCCAGCAGCCAAGTGTGGGAGGGCCTTTGGGAGCAGTTCTTC	CASSQVWEGLWEQFF
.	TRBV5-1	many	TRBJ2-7	TGCGCCAGCAAGGGGGACTACGAGCAGTACTTC	CASKGDYEQYF
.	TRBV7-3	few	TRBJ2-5	TGTGCCAGCAGCCCCGGAGCCAGACAAGAGACCCAGTACTTC	CASSPGARQETQYF
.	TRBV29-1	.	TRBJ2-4	TGCAGCGTGGCAGGAGGGCAGAACAAAAACATTCAGTACTTC	CSVAGGQNKNIQYF
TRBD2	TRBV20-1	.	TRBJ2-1	TGCAGTGCTCCGCTAGCGGGAGGCTCCTACAATGGGCAGTTCTTC	CSAPLAGGSYNGQFF
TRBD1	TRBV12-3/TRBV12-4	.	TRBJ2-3	TGTGCCAGCCGACAGGGGAGTGCGGATACGCAGTATTTT	CASRQGSADTQYF
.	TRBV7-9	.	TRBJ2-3	TGTGCCAGCAGCTTACGACCCGGAGATACGCAGTATTTT	CASSLRPGDTQYF
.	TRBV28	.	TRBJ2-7	TGTGCCAGCAGTTTACTTAGCGGTCCGGACGAGCAGTACTTC	CASSLLSGPDEQYF
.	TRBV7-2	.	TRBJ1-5	TGTGCCAGCAGCACCGCAGGGGATCAGCCCCAGCATTTT	CASSTAGDQPQHF
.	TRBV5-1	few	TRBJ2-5	TGCGCCAGCAGCTTCGACGGGGTAGAGCAGTACTTC	CASSFDGVEQYF
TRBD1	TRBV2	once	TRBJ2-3	TGTGCCAGAGGGACCCGGGACAGCCAATCGAACCTCACAGATACGCAGTATTTT	CARGTRDSQSNLTDTQYF
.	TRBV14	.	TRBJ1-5	TGTGCCAGCAGCCCGGGACGTCCAAGCAATCAGCCCCAGCATTTT	CASSPGRPSNQPQHF
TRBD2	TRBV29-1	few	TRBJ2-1	TGCAGCGTGCGGAAGACTAGCGGGGACTACAATGAGCAGTTCTTC	CSVRKTSGDYNEQFF
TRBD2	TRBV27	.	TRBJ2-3	TGTGCCAACAGTTTGTCGCTAGCGGGAGGGGATACGCAGTATTTT	CANSLSLAGGDTQYF
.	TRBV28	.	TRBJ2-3	TGTGCCAGCAGTGACGACAGTGCGGGGCGGAATACGCAGTATTTT	CASSDDSAGRNTQYF
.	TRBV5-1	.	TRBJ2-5	TGCGCCAGCAGCTTGGGGCGGATCTACGAGACCCAGTACTTC	CASSLGRIYETQYF
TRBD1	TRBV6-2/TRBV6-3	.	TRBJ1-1	TGTGCCAGCAGACCATACCCCGGGACAGGGTTGAGGTGGACTGAAGCTTTCTTT	CASRPYPGTGLRWTEAFF
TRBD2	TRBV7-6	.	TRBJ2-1	TGTGCCAGCAGCTTACTGTCTAAGCGGGAGGGATTTGATGAGCAGTTCTTC	CASSLLSKREGFDEQFF
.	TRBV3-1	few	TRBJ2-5	TGTGCCAGCAGCCAAGCCTCCCGGGACACCTTAGGGCAGTACTTC	CASSQASRDTLGQYF
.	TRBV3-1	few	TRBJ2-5	TGTGCCAGCAGCTCCCCTAACCTGAACCAAGAGACCCAGTACTTC	CASSSPNLNQETQYF
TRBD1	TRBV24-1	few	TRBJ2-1	TGTGCCACCAGTGACTCCGGGACAGGGTATTTCGATGAGCAGTTCTTC	CATSDSGTGYFDEQFF
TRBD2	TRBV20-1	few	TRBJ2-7	TGCAGTGCTTCTCTAGCGGGAGCCCACTACGAGCAGTACTTC	CSASLAGAHYEQYF
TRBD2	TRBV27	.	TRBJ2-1	TGTGCCAGCAGTTTTTGGGACCCGACGGGACTACGCAATGAGCAGTTCTTC	CASSFWDPTGLRNEQFF
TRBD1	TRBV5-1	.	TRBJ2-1	TGCGCCAGCAGCTTGGCCGCAGGGGGCTTCGACAATGAGCAGTTCTTC	CASSLAAGGFDNEQFF
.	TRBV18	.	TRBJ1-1	TGTGCCAGCTCACCACGTAAGGCCGCCTCTAACACTGAAGCTTTCTTT	CASSPRKAASNTEAFF
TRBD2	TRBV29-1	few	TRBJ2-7	TGCAGCGTTGAAATCAGGTCGCCGGGGGGGCGGACTAGCGGTACCTACGAGCAGTACTTC	CSVEIRSPGGRTSGTYEQYF
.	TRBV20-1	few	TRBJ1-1	TGCAGTGCTACTCCCGGCAGGGGACTGAACACTGAAGCTTTCTTT	CSATPGRGLNTEAFF
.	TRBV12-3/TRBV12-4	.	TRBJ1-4	TGTGCCAGCAGTTTGGGGCTGAGAGACCACCTTAATGAAAAACTGTTTTTT	CASSLGLRDHLNEKLFF
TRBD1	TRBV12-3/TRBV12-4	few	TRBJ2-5	TGTGCCAGCAGTACGACAGGGGAAGAGACCCAGTACTTC	CASSTTGEETQYF
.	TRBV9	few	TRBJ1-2	TGTGCCAGCAGCGTAGCGGTGAACTATGGCTACACCTTC	CASSVAVNYGYTF
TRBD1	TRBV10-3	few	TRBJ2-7	TGTGCCATCAGCCCAGACAGGGTCTCCTACGAGCAGTACTTC	CAISPDRVSYEQYF
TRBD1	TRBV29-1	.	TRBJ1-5	TGCAGCGTTGGGGTGGGACAGGGAGGCAATCAGCCCCAGCATTTT	CSVGVGQGGNQPQHF
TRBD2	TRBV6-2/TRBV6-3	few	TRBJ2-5	TGTGCCAGCAGTTATTCTACTAGCGGGACAGAGACCCAGTACTTC	CASSYSTSGTETQYF
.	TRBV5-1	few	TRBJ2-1	TGCGCCAGCAAGGTGACAGGGAAGGGGGGTGAGCAGTTCTTC	CASKVTGKGGEQFF
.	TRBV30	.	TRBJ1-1	TGTGCCTGGAGTGGAAGAGGATACGGTGAAGCTTTCTTT	CAWSGRGYGEAFF
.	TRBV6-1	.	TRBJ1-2	TGTGCCAGCTGGGACACCCTTAACTATGGCTACACCTTC	CASWDTLNYGYTF
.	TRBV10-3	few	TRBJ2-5	TGTGCCATCAGTGTGAAGGATGGGGAGACCCAGTACTTC	CAISVKDGETQYF
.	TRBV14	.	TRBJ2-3	TGTGCCAGCAGCCAAGGGCTACCTACGCAGTATTTT	CASSQGLPTQYF
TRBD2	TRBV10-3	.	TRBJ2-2	TGTGCCATCAGTGACCTCAGGACTAGCGGGTCAAACACCGGGGAGCTGTTTTTT	CAISDLRTSGSNTGELFF
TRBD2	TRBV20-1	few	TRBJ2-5	TGCAGTGTCAAATCAGCGGGAGGTGGAGAGACCCAGTACTTC	CSVKSAGGGETQYF
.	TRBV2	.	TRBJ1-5	TGTGCCAGCAGTGACGGGGGGCGAGTAGGGCAGCCCCAGCATTTT	CASSDGGRVGQPQHF
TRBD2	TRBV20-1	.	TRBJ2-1	TGCAGTGCTCAAACCGGGACTAGCCCCTACAATGAGCAGTTCTTC	CSAQTGTSPYNEQFF
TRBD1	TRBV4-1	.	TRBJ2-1	TGCGCCAGCAGAACTGGACAGGGCCACAATGAGCAGTTCTTC	CASRTGQGHNEQFF
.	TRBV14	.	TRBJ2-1	TGTGCCAGCAGCCAAGTTATTGGTAATGAGCAGTTCTTC	CASSQVIGNEQFF
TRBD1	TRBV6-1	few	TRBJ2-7	TGTGCCAGCAGCCTAACCGGGACAGGGACATCCTACGAGCAGTACTTC	CASSLTGTGTSYEQYF
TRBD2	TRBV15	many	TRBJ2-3	TGTGCCACCAGCCCAGCTGCGGAGGGAGGGACAGATACGCAGTATTTT	CATSPAAEGGTDTQYF
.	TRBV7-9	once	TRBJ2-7	TGTGCCAGCAGCTTTGAAGAGGGTCGAATGGTCGAGCAGTACTTC	CASSFEEGRMVEQYF
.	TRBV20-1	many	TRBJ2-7	TGCAGTGCTCCAGAGGAGGGTACCTACGAGCAGTACTTC	CSAPEEGTYEQYF
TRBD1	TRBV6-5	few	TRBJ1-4	TGTGCCAGCAGAGGGACAGCAACTAATGAAAAACTGTTTTTT	CASRGTATNEKLFF
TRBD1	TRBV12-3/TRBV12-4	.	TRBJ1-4	TGTGCCAGCAGGGTGGGACAGGGGGAAAAACTGTTTTTT	CASRVGQGEKLFF
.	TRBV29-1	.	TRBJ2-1	TGCAGCGTTGCCGGGGAGTCCTACAATGAGCAGTTCTTC	CSVAGESYNEQFF
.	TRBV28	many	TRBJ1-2	TGTGCCAGCAGACCAAACACAGGGCCCAAGGGCTACACCTTC	CASRPNTGPKGYTF
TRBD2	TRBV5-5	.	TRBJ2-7	TGTGCCAGCAGTAATAGCGGGAGGACCCCCTACGAGCAGTACTTC	CASSNSGRTPYEQYF